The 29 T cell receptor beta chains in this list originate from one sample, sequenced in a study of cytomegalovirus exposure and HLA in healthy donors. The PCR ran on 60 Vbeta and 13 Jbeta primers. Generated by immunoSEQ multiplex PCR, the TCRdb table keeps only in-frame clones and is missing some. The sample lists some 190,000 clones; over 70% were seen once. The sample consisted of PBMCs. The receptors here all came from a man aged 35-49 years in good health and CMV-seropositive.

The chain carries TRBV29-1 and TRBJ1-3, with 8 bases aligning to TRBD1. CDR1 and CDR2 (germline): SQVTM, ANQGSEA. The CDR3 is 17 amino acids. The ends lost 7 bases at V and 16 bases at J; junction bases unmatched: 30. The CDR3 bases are TGCAGCGCCGAAGGGCAGAGACAGGGGAAAATGCTTCGGGAGGACTATTTT. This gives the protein CSAEGQRQGKMLREDYF.

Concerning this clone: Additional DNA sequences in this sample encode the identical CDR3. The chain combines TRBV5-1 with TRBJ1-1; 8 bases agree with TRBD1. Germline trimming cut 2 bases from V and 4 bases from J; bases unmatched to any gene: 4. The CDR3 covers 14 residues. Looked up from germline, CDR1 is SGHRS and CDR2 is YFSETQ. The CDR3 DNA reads TGCGCCAGCAGCTTTGGACAGGGCAGCACTGAAGCTTTCTTT. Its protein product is CASSFGQGSTEAFF.

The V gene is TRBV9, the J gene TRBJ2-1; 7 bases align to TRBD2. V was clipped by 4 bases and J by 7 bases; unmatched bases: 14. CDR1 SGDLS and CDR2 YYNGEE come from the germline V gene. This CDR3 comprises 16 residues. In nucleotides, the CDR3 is TGTGCCAGCAGCCCCCCGGTAAGTCGCGGGGGAAATGAGCAGTTCTTC. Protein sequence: CASSPPVSRGGNEQFF.

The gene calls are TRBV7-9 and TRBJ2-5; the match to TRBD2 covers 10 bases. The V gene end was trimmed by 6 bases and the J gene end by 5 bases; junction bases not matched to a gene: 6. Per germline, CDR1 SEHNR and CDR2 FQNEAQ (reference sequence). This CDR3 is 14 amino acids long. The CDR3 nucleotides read TGTGCCAGCAGTCAAGCGGGAGGGCACGAGACCCAGTACTTC. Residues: CASSQAGGHETQYF.

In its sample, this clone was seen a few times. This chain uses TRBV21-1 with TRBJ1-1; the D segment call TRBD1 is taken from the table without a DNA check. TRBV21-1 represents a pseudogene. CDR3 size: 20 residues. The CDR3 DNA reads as TGTGCCAGCAGCAAAGTAGAGAAAGGGGACAGCCTTTCAATGAACACTGAAGCTTTCTTT. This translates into CASSKVEKGDSLSMNTEAFF.

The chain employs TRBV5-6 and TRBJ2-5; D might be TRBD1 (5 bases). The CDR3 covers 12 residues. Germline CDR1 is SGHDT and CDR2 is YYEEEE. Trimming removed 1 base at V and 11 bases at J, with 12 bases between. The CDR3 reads CASSLNRFEQYF. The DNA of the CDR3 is TGTGCCAGCAGCTTGAACAGGTTTGAGCAGTACTTC.

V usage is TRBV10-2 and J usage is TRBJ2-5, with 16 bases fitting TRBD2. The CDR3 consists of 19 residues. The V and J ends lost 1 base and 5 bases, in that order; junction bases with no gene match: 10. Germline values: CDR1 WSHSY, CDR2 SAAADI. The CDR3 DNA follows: TGCGCCAGCAGTGAGTTGAACGGGACTAGCGGGAGGGCCCGTGAGACCCAGTACTTC. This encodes CASSELNGTSGRARETQYF.

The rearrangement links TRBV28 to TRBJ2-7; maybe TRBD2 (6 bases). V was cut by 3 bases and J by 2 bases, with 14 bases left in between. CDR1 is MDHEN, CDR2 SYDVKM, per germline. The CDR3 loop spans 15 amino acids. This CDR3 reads CASSFGGNPTYEQYF. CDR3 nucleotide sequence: TGTGCCAGCAGTTTTGGGGGGAACCCGACCTACGAGCAGTACTTC.

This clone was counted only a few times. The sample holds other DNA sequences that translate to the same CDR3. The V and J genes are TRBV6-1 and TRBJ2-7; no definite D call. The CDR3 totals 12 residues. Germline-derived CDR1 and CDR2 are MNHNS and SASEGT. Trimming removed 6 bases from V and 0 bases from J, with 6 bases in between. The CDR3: CASRETSYEQYF. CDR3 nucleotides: TGTGCCAGCAGGGAGACCTCCTACGAGCAGTACTTC.

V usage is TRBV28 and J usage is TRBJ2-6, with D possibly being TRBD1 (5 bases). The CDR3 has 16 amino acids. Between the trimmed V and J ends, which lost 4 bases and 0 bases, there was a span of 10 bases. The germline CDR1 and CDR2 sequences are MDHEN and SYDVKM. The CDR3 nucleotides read TGTGCCAGCAGTTCCATCGACAGCTCTGGGGCCAACGTCCTGACTTTC. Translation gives CASSSIDSSGANVLTF.

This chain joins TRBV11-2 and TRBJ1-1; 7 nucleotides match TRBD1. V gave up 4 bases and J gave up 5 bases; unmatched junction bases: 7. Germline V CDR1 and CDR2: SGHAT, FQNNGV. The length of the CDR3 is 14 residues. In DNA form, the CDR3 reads TGTGCCAGCAGCTCGACAGGGCCGCGGACTGAAGCTTTCTTT. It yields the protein CASSSTGPRTEAFF.

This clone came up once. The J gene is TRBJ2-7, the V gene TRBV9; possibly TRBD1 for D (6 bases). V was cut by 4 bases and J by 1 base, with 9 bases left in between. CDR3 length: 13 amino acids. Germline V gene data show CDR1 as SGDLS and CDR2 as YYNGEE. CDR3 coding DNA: TGTGCCAGCAGCCACAGGGATTCCTACGAGCAGTACTTC. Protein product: CASSHRDSYEQYF.

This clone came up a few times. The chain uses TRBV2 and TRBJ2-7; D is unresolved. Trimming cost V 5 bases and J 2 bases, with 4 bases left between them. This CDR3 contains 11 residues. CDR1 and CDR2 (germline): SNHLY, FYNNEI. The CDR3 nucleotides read TGTGCCAGCAGTTTAACCTACGAGCAGTACTTC. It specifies CASSLTYEQYF.

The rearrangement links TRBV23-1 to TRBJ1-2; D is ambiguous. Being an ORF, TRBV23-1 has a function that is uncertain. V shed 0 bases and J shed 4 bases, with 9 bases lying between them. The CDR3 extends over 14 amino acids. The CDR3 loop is CASSQSGEGYGYTF. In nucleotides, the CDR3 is TGCGCCAGCAGTCAATCGGGTGAGGGCTATGGCTACACCTTC.

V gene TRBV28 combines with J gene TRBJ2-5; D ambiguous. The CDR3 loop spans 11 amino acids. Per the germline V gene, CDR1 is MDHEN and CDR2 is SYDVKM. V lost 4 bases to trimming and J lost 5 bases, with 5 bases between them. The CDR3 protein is CASSSRETQYF. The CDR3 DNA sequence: TGTGCCAGCAGTTCCCGGGAGACCCAGTACTTC.

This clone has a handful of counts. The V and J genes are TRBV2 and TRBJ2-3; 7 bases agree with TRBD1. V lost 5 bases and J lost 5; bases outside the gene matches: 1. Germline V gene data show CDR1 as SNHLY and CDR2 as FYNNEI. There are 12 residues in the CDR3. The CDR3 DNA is TGTGCCAGCAGTCAGGGGGTAGATACGCAGTATTTT. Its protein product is CASSQGVDTQYF.

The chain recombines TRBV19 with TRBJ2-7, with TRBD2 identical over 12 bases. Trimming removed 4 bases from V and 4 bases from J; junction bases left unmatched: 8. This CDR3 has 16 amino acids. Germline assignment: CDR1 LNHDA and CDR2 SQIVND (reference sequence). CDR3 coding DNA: TGTGCCAGTAGTAGCCGACTAGCGGGAGCTCCGTACGAGCAGTACTTC. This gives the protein CASSSRLAGAPYEQYF. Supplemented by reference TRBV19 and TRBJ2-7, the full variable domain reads DGGITQSPKYLFRKEGQNVTLSCEQNLNHDAMYWYRQDPGQGLRLIYYSQIVNDFQKGDIAEGYSVSREKKESFPLTVTSAQKNPTAFYLCASSSRLAGAPYEQYFGPGTRLTVT.

For the CDR3, the DNA is TGTGCCAGTAGTATAACGAGGTCCTACGAGCAGTACTTC. It encodes CASSITRSYEQYF. This chain connects TRBV19 to TRBJ2-7; D remains ambiguous. This CDR3 has 13 residues. V lost 2 bases to trimming and J lost 1 base, with 6 bases between them. Germline CDR1 is LNHDA and CDR2 is SQIVND (reference sequence).

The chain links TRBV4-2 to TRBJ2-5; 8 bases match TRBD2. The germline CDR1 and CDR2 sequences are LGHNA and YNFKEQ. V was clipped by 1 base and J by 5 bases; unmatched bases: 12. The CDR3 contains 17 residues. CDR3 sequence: CASSQGSDGRARETQYF. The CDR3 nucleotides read TGTGCCAGCAGCCAAGGAAGCGACGGGAGGGCCCGGGAGACCCAGTACTTC.

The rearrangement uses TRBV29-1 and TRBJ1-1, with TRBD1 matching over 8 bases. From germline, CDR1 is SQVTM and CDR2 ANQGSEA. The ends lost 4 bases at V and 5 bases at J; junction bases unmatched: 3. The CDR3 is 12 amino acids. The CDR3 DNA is TGCAGCGTTGTATGGACAGGGACTGAAGCTTTCTTT. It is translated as CSVVWTGTEAFF.

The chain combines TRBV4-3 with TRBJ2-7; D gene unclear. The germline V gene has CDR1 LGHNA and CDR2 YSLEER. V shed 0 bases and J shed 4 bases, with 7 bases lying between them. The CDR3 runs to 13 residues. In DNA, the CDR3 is TGCGCCAGCAGCCAAGATGCAGGTTACGAGCAGTACTTC. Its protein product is CASSQDAGYEQYF.

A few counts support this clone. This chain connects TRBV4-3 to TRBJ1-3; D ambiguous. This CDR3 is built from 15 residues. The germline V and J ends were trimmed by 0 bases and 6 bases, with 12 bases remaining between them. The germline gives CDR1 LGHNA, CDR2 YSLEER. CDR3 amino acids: CASSQDWLLANTIYF. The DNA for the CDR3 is TGCGCCAGCAGCCAAGACTGGCTTCTGGCAAACACCATATATTTT.

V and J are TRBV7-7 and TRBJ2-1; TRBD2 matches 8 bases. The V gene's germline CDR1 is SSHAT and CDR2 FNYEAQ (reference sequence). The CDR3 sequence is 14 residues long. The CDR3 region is CASQRAGGLNEQFF. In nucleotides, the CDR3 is TGTGCTAGCCAAAGGGCGGGGGGCTTGAATGAGCAGTTCTTC.

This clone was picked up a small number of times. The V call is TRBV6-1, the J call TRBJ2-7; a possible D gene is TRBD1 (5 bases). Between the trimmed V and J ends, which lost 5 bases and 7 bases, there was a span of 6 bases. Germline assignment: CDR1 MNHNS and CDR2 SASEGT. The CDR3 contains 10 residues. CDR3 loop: CASSRTEQYF. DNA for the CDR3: TGTGCCAGCAGTCGGACAGAGCAGTACTTC.

CDR3 amino acids: CASSLRVDEQFF. CDR3 nucleotide sequence: TGTGCCAGCAGCCTTCGGGTCGATGAGCAGTTCTTC. The chain uses TRBV7-6 and TRBJ2-1; D not certain. The CDR3 consists of 12 residues. Germline V gene data show CDR1 as SGHVS and CDR2 as FNYEAQ. V lost 5 bases to trimming and J lost 8 bases, with 10 bases between them. Filled out from reference TRBV7-6 and TRBJ2-1, the complete variable domain reads GAGVSQSPRYKVTKRGQDVALRCDPISGHVSLYWYRQALGQGPEFLTYFNYEAQQDKSGLPNDRFSAERPEGSISTLTIQRTEQRDSAMYRCASSLRVDEQFFGPGTRLTVL.

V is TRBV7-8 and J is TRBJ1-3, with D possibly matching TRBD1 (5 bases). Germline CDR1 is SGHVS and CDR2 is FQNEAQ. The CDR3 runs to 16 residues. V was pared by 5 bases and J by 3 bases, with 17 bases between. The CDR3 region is CASSPSGVISGNTIYF. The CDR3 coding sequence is TGTGCCAGCAGCCCGTCGGGGGTGATTAGTGGAAACACCATATATTTT.

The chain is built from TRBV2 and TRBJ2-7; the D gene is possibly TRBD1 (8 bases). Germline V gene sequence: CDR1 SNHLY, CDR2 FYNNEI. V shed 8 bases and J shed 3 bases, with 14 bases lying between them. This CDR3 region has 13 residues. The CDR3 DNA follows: TGTGCCAGCGAACAGGGGGGGCTCTACGAGCAGTACTTC. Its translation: CASEQGGLYEQYF.

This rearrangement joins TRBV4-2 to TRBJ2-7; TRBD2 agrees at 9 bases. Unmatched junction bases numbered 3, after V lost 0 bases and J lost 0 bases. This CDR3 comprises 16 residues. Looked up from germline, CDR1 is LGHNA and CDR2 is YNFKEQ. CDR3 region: CASSQEHSGSSYEQYF. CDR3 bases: TGTGCCAGCAGCCAAGAGCATAGCGGGAGCTCCTACGAGCAGTACTTC.

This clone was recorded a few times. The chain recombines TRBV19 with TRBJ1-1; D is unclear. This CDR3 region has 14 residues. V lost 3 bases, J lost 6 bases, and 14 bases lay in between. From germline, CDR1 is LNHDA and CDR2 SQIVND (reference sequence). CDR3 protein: CASSIGPPTPEAFF. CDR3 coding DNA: TGTGCCAGTAGTATTGGCCCCCCCACGCCTGAAGCTTTCTTT.